This T cell receptor beta chain was identified during a study of CD8 T cells in Susac syndrome. RNA was extracted with the RNeasy kit, and a quantity of roughly 0.5 to 1 ug was reverse transcribed using random hexamers. One entry per CDR3 protein, called by TCRdb with MiXCR from the immunoSEQ multiplex PCR reads. This table holds tens of thousands of distinct CDR3 sequences, roughly 96% found once. This TCR was sampled from a human donor with Susac syndrome. Input material: CD8+ T cells from PBMCs.

The CDR3 here is CASSPTKLYGYTF. CDR3 bases: TGTGCCAGCAGCCCGACCAAACTCTATGGCTACACCTTC. The chain carries TRBV7-2 and TRBJ1-2; no firm D call. V gave up 5 bases and J gave up 4 bases, with 11 bases separating them. Looked up from germline, CDR1 is SGHTA and CDR2 is FQGNSA. The CDR3 has 13 residues. The full variable domain, with the rest looked up from reference TRBV7-2 and TRBJ1-2, is GAGVSQSPSNKVTEKGKDVELRCDPISGHTALYWYRQSLGQGLEFLIYFQGNSAPDKSGLPSDRFSAERTGGSVSTLTIQRTQQEDSAVYLCASSPTKLYGYTFGSGTRLTVV.